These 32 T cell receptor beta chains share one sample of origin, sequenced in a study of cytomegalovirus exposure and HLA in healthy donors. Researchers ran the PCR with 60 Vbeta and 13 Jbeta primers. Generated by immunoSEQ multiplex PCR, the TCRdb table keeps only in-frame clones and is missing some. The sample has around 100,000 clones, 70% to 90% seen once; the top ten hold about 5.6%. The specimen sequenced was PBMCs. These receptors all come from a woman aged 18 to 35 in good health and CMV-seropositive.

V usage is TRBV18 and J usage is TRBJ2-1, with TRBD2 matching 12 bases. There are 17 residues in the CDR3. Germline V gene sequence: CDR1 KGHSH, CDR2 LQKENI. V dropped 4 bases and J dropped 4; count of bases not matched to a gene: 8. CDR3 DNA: TGTGCCAGCTCACTTTCCCGACTAGCGGGGGAATACAATGAGCAGTTCTTC. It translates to CASSLSRLAGEYNEQFF.

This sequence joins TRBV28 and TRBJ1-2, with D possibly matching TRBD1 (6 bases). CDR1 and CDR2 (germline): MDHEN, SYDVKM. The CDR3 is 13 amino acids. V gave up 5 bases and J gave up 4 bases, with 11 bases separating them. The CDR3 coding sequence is TGTGCCAGCAGTCCCAGGGGATCCTATGGCTACACCTTC. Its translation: CASSPRGSYGYTF.

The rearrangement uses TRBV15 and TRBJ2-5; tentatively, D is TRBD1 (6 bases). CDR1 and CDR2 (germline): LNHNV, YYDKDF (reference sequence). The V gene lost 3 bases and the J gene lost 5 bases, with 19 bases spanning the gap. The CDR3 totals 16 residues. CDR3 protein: CATSRDIAGGFETQYF. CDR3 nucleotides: TGTGCCACCAGCAGGGATATCGCTGGGGGCTTTGAGACCCAGTACTTC.

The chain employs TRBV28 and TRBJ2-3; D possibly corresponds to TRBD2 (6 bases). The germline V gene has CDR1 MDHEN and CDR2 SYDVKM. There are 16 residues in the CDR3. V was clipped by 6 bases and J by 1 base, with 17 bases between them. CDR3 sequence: CASRGEGRDRTDTQYF. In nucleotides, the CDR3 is TGTGCCAGCAGGGGCGAGGGGCGGGACCGCACAGATACGCAGTATTTT.

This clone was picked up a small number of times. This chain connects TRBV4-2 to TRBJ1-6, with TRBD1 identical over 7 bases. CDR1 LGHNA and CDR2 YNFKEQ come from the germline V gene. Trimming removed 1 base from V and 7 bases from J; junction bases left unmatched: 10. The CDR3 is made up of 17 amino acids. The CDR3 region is CASSQGIAGGLNSPLHF. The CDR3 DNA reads TGTGCCAGCAGCCAAGGTATCGCAGGGGGGCTCAATTCACCCCTCCACTTT.

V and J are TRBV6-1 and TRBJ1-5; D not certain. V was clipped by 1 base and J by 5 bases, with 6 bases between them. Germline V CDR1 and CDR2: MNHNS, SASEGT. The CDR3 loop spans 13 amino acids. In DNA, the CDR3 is TGTGCCAGCAGTGAAGTCAGTTATCAGCCCCAGCATTTT. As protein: CASSEVSYQPQHF.

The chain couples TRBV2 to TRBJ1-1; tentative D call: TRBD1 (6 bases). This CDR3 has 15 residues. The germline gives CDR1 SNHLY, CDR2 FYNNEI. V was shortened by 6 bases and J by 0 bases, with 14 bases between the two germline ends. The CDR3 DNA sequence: TGTGCCAGCAGGCTGAACAGGGAGATGAACACTGAAGCTTTCTTT. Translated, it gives CASRLNREMNTEAFF.

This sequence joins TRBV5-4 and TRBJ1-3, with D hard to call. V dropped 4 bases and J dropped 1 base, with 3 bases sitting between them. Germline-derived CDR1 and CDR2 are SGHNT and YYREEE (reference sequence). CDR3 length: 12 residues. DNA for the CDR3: TGTGCCAGCAGCGAGTCTGGAAACACCATATATTTT. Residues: CASSESGNTIYF.

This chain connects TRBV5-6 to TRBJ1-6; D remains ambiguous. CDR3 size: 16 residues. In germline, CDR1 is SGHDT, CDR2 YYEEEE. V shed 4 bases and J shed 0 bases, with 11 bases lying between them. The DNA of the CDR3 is TGTGCCAGCAGCCAACTGAGAAGCTCCTATAATTCACCCCTCCACTTT. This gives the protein CASSQLRSSYNSPLHF.

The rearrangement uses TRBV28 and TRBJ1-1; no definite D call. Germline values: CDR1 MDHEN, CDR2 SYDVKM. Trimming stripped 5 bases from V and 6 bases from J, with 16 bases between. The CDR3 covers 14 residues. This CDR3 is CASSGGRNPAEAFF. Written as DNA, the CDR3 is TGTGCCAGCAGTGGTGGCAGGAACCCCGCTGAAGCTTTCTTT.

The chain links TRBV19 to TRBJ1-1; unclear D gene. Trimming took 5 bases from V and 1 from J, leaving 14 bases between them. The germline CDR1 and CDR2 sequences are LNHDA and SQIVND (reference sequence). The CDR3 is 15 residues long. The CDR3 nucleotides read TGTGCCAGTAGTCCCTCTCACTTCCCGAACACTGAAGCTTTCTTT. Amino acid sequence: CASSPSHFPNTEAFF.

The CDR3 loop reads CASSQAAAGGADTQYF. The CDR3 nucleotides read TGTGCCAGCAGCCAAGCTGCGGCGGGGGGCGCGGATACGCAGTATTTT. V is TRBV14 and J is TRBJ2-3; 8 bases align to TRBD2. V gave up 1 base and J gave up 6 bases; unmatched junction bases: 9. Germline-derived CDR1 and CDR2 are SGHDN and FVKESK. CDR3 length: 16 amino acids.

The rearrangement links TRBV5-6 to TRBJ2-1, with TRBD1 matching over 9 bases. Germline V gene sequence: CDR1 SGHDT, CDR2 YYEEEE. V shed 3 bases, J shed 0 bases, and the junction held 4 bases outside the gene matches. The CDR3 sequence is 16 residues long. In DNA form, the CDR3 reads TGTGCCAGCAGCTCCTCGGACAGGGGCTCCTACAATGAGCAGTTCTTC. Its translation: CASSSSDRGSYNEQFF.

The CDR3: CASSPRLNTEAFF. The CDR3 DNA sequence: TGTGCCAGCAGCCCCAGGTTGAACACTGAAGCTTTCTTT. The rearrangement links TRBV7-2 to TRBJ1-1; no clear D. Trimming removed 5 bases at V and 0 bases at J, with 7 bases between. In germline, CDR1 is SGHTA, CDR2 FQGNSA. The CDR3 is 13 amino acids.

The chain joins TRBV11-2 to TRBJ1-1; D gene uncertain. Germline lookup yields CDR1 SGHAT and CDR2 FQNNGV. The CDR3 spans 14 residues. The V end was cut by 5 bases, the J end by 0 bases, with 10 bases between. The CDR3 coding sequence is TGTGCCAGCAGCCGAGATCCCGTGAACACTGAAGCTTTCTTT. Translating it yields CASSRDPVNTEAFF.

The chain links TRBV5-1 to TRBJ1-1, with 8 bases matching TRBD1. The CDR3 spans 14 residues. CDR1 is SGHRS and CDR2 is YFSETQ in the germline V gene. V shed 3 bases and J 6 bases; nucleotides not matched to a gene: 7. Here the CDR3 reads CASSSGQGIPEAFF. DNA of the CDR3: TGCGCCAGCAGCTCTGGACAGGGAATTCCTGAAGCTTTCTTT.

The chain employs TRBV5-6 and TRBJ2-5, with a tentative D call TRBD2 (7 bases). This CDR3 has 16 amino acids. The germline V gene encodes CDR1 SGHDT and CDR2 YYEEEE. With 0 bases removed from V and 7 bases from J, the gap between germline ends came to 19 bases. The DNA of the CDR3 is TGTGCCAGCAGCTTGGTCGGCGGGGGCCACCGGGGGACCCAGTACTTC. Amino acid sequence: CASSLVGGGHRGTQYF.

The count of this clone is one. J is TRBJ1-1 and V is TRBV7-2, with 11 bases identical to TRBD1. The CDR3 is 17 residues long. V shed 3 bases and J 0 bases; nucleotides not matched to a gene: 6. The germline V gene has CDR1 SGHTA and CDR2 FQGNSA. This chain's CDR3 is CASSFLGQGALNTEAFF. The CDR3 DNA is TGTGCCAGCAGCTTCCTTGGACAGGGGGCTTTGAACACTGAAGCTTTCTTT.

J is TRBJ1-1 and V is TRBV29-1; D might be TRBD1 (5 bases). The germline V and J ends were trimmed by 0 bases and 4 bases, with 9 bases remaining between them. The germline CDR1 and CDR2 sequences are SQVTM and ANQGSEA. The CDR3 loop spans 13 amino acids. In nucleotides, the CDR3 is TGCAGCGTTGAAGAGCGGGGCGGCACTGAAGCTTTCTTT. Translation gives CSVEERGGTEAFF.

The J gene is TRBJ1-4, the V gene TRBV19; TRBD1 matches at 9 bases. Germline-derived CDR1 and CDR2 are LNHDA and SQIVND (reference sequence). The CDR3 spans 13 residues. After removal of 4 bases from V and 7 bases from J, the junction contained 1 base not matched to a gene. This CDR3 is CASSRDRVEKLFF. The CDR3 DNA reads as TGTGCCAGTAGTAGGGACAGGGTTGAAAAACTGTTTTTT.

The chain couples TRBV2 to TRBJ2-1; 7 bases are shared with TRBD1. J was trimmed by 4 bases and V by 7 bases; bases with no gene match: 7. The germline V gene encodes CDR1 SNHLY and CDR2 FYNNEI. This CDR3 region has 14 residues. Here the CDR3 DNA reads TGTGCCAGCACTGACCAGGGGGTGTACAATGAGCAGTTCTTC. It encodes CASTDQGVYNEQFF.

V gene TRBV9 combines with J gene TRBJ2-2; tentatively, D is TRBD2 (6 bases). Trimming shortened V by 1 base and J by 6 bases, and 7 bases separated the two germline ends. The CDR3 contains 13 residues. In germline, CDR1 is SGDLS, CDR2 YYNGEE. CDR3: CASSVSGSGELFF. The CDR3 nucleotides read TGTGCCAGCAGCGTAAGCGGGTCCGGGGAGCTGTTTTTT. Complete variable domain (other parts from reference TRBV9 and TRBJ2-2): DSGVTQTPKHLITATGQRVTLRCSPRSGDLSVYWYQQSLDQGLQFLIQYYNGEERAKGNILERFSAQQFPDLHSELNLSSLELGDSALYFCASSVSGSGELFFGEGSRLTVL.

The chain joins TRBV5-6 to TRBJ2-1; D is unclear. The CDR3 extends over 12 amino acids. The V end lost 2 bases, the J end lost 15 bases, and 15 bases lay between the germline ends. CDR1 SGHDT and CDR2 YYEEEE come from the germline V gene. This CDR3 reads CASSLGAGDRFF. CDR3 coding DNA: TGTGCCAGCAGCTTAGGTGCTGGAGATCGGTTCTTC.

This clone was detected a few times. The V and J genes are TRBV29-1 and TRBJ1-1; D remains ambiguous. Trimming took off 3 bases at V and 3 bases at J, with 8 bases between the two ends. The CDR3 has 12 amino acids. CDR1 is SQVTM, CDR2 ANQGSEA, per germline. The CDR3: CSVDRRDTEAFF. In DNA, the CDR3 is TGCAGCGTTGATCGGCGGGACACTGAAGCTTTCTTT. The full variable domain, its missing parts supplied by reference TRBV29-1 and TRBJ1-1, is SAVISQKPSRDICQRGTSLTIQCQVDSQVTMMFWYRQQPGQSLTLIATANQGSEATYESGFVIDKFPISRPNLTFSTLTVSNMSPEDSSIYLCSVDRRDTEAFFGQGTRLTVV.

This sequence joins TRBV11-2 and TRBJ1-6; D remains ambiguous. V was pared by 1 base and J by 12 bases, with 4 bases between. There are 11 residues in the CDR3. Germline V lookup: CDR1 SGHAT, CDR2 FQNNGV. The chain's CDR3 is CASSLGGPLHF. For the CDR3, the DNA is TGTGCCAGCAGCTTAGGCGGACCCCTCCACTTT. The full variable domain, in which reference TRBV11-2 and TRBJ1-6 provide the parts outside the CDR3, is EAGVAQSPRYKIIEKRQSVAFWCNPISGHATLYWYQQILGQGPKLLIQFQNNGVVDDSQLPKDRFSAERLKGVDSTLKIQPAKLEDSAVYLCASSLGGPLHFGNGTRLTVT.

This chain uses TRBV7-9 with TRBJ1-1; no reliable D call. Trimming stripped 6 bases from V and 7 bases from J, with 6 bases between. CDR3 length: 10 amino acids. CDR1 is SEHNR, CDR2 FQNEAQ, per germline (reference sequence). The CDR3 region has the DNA TGTGCCAGCAGTACAAATGAAGCTTTCTTT. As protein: CASSTNEAFF.

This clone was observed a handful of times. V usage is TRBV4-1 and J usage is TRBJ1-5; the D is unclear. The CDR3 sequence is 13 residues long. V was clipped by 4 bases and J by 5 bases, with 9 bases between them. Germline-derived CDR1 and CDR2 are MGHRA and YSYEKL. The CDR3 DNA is TGCGCCAGCAGCCCGGGGATGGATCAGCCCCAGCATTTT. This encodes CASSPGMDQPQHF.

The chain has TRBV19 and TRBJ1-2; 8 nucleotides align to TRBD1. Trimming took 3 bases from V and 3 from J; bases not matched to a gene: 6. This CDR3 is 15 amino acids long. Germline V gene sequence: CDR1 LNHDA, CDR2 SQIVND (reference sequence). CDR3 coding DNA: TGTGCCAGTAGTATCCCGACAGGGGAGGACTATGGCTACACCTTC. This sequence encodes CASSIPTGEDYGYTF.

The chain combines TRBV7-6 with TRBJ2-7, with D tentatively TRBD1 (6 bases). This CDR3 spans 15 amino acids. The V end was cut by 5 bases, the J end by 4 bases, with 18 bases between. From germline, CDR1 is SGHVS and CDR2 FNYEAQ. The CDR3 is CASSPQSGQRYEQYF. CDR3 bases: TGTGCCAGCAGCCCCCAGTCTGGACAGCGATACGAGCAGTACTTC.

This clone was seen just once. CDR3 nucleotides: TGTGCCAGCAGTTCCCCTAGCGGGAGGGCCGGAGATACGCAGTATTTT. This gives the protein CASSSPSGRAGDTQYF. The gene calls are TRBV27 and TRBJ2-3; 12 positions agree with TRBD2. Germline CDR1 MNHEY, CDR2 SMNVEV (reference sequence). The V segment lost 4 bases and the J segment 5 bases; nucleotides outside the gene matches: 7. The CDR3 contains 16 residues.

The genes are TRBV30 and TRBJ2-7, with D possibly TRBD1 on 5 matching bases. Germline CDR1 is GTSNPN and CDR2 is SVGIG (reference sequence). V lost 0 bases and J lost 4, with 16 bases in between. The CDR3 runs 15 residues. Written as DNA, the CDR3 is TGTGCCTGGAGTGTACTTTCAGGGTGGCGGTACGAGCAGTACTTC. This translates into CAWSVLSGWRYEQYF.

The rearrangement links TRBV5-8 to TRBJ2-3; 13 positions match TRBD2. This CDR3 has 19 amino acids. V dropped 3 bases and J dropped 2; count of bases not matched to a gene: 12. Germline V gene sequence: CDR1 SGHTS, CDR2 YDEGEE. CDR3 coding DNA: TGTGCCAGCAGCTCCGGGACTAGCGGGGTGGGGACAGTCACAGATACGCAGTATTTT. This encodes CASSSGTSGVGTVTDTQYF.